The 9 T cell receptor beta chains below were found in one sample sequenced in a study of cytomegalovirus exposure and HLA in healthy donors. Primers included in the PCR were 60 Vbeta and 13 Jbeta primers. Clones were sequenced by immunoSEQ multiplex PCR, and TCRdb holds only the in-frame ones, with some missing. Among 100,000 to 150,000 clones listed, approximately 78% were seen once. The sequenced sample consisted of PBMCs. The receptors stem from a man aged 40-49 years in good health and CMV-seronegative.

The genes are TRBV14 and TRBJ1-1, with 9 bases aligning to TRBD1. This CDR3 is 14 amino acids long. After removal of 4 bases from V and 5 bases from J, the junction contained 5 bases not matched to a gene. Germline CDR1 is SGHDN and CDR2 is FVKESK. The CDR3 sequence is CASSLTGGLTEAFF. In DNA, the CDR3 is TGTGCCAGCAGCCTGACAGGGGGATTAACTGAAGCTTTCTTT.

In the case of this clone: Distinct nucleotide sequences in the sample also encode this CDR3. J is TRBJ2-1 and V is TRBV5-1; D might be TRBD1 (5 bases). Between the trimmed V and J ends, which lost 4 bases and 1 base, there was a span of 9 bases. CDR3 size: 14 residues. The germline gives CDR1 SGHRS, CDR2 YFSETQ. DNA of the CDR3: TGCGCCAGCAGCCTTGACAGTTCCTACAATGAGCAGTTCTTC. This encodes CASSLDSSYNEQFF.

This clone was counted between two and nine times. The chain employs TRBV9 and TRBJ2-5; 12 bases align to TRBD2. Germline lookup yields CDR1 SGDLS and CDR2 YYNGEE. CDR3 length: 15 residues. J gave up 9 bases and V 0 bases, and 6 bases lay outside the gene matches. CDR3 in amino acids: CASSVGTSGVMAQYF. CDR3 nucleotide sequence: TGTGCCAGCAGCGTAGGGACTAGCGGGGTGATGGCCCAGTACTTC.

This clone was seen only a few times. The chain couples TRBV11-2 to TRBJ1-1; 7 bases align to TRBD1. From germline, CDR1 is SGHAT and CDR2 FQNNGV. The CDR3 is made up of 14 amino acids. V was clipped by 3 bases and J by 3 bases; unmatched bases: 4. The CDR3 spells CASSLGQGDTEAFF. The CDR3 DNA reads TGTGCCAGCAGCTTGGGCCAGGGGGACACTGAAGCTTTCTTT.

The J gene is TRBJ2-5, the V gene TRBV27; TRBD1 agrees at 9 bases. The CDR3 consists of 17 residues. J was trimmed by 1 base and V by 5 bases; bases with no gene match: 11. CDR1 MNHEY and CDR2 SMNVEV come from the germline V gene (reference sequence). DNA for the CDR3: TGTGCCAGCAGTAACAAACAGGGGGCTCGATTCCAAGAGACCCAGTACTTC. Translation gives CASSNKQGARFQETQYF.

The genes are TRBV10-3 and TRBJ1-4, with D possibly TRBD1 on 6 matching bases. CDR1 and CDR2 (germline): ENHRY, SYGVKD. The V gene lost 10 bases and the J gene lost 5 bases, with 20 bases spanning the gap. The CDR3 is made up of 15 amino acids. The CDR3 region has the DNA TGTGCCACCCGATCCCCCGACAGGCCAAATGAAAAACTGTTTTTT. Its translation is CATRSPDRPNEKLFF.

The rearrangement uses TRBV21-1 and TRBJ2-1; TRBD1 is the table's D call and was not checked against the DNA. TRBV21-1 is an annotated pseudogene. The CDR3 runs 13 residues. The CDR3 sequence is CASSKGDRSEQFF. The CDR3 nucleotides read TGTGCCAGCAGCAAAGGAGACAGATCGGAGCAGTTCTTC.

This clone was seen more than once but under ten times. V is TRBV19 and J is TRBJ1-1; D perhaps matches TRBD1 (5 bases). V was clipped by 4 bases and J by 3 bases, with 15 bases between them. The CDR3 is 15 residues long. Germline V CDR1 and CDR2: LNHDA, SQIVND (reference sequence). DNA of the CDR3: TGTGCCAGTAGTACCTACTCCGGAGGGGACACTGAAGCTTTCTTT. As protein: CASSTYSGGDTEAFF.

The chain uses TRBV5-1 and TRBJ2-3, with TRBD1 identical over 9 bases. After removal of 1 base from V and 3 bases from J, the junction contained 3 bases not matched to a gene. The CDR3 length is 15 residues. The V gene's germline CDR1 is SGHRS and CDR2 YFSETQ. CDR3 coding DNA: TGCGCCAGCAGCTTGACAGGGGGCATGACAGATACGCAGTATTTT. This codes for CASSLTGGMTDTQYF.